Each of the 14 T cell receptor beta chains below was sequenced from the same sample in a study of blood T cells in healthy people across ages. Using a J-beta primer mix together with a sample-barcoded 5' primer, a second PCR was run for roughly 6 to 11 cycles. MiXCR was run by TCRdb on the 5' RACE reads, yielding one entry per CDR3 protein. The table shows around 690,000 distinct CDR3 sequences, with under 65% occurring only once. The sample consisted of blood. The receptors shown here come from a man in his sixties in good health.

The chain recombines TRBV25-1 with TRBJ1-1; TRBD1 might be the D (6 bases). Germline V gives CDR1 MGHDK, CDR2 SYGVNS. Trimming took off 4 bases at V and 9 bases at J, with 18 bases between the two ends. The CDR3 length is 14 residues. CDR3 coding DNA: TGTGCCAGCAGTGCCCGGGACACCCGAGGTAAAGCTTTCTTT. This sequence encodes CASSARDTRGKAFF.

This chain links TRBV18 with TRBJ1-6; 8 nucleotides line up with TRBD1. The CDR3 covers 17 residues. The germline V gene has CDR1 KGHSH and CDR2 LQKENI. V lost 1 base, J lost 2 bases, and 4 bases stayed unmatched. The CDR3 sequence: CASSPRQGATYNSPLHF. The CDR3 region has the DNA TGTGCCAGCTCACCACGGCAGGGGGCGACCTATAATTCACCCCTCCACTTT. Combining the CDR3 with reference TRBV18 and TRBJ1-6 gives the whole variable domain NAGVMQNPRHLVRRRGQEARLRCSPMKGHSHVYWYRQLPEEGLKFMVYLQKENIIDESGMPKERFSAEFPKEGPSILRIQQVVRGDSAAYFCASSPRQGATYNSPLHFGNGTRLTVT.

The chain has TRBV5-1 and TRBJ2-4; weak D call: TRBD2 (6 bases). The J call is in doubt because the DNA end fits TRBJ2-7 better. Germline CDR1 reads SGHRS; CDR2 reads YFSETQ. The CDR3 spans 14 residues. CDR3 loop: CASSLAGGYDEQYF. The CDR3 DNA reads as TGCGCCAGCAGCTTGGCCGGGGGTTACGACGAGCAGTACTTC.

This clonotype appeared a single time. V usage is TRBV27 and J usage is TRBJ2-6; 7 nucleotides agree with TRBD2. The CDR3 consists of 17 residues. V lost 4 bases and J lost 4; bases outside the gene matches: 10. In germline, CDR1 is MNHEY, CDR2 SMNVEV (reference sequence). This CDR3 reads CASSSGLWEAGANVLTF. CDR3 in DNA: TGTGCCAGCAGTTCGGGACTATGGGAGGCGGGGGCCAACGTCCTGACTTTC.

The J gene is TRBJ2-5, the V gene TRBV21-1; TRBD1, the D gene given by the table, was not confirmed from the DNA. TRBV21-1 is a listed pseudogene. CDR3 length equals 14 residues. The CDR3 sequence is CASSEGQGYNEQYF. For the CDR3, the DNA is TGTGCCAGCAGCGAGGGACAGGGCTACAATGAGCAGTACTTC.

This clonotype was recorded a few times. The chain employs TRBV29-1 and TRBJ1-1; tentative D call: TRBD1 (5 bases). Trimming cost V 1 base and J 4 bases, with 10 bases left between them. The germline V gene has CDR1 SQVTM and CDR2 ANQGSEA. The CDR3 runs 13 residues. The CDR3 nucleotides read TGCAGCGTTGAAGGGCAGGGTGGCACTGAAGCTTTCTTT. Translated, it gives CSVEGQGGTEAFF. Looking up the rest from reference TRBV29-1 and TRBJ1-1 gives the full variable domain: SAVISQKPSRDICQRGTSLTIQCQVDSQVTMMFWYRQQPGQSLTLIATANQGSEATYESGFVIDKFPISRPNLTFSTLTVSNMSPEDSSIYLCSVEGQGGTEAFFGQGTRLTVV.

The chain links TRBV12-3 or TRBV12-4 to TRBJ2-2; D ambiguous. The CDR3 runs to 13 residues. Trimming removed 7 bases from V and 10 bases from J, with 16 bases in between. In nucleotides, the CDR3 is TGTGCCAGCACCCGCGAGAGGTTCAAGGAGCTGTTTTTT. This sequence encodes CASTRERFKELFF.

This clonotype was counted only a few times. The CDR3 reads CSATGGVSYEQYF. The CDR3 DNA reads TGCAGTGCAACGGGGGGTGTTTCGTACGAGCAGTACTTC. This sequence joins TRBV20-1 and TRBJ2-7; 7 bases agree with TRBD2. The germline V gene encodes CDR1 DFQATT and CDR2 SNEGSKA (reference sequence). The CDR3 length is 13 residues. J gave up 4 bases and V 6 bases, and 9 bases lay outside the gene matches.

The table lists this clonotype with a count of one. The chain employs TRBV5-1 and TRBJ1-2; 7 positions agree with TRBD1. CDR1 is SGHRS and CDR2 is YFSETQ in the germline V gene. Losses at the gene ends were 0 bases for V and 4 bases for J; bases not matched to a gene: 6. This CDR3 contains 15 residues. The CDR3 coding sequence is TGCGCCAGCAGCTTGGAAGGGGGCGCGGCCTATGGCTACACCTTC. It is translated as CASSLEGGAAYGYTF.

The CDR3 DNA reads TGTGCCACCAGCAGAGATCGACAGCTTGGCTACACCTTC. Its translation is CATSRDRQLGYTF. This sequence joins TRBV15 and TRBJ1-2; perhaps TRBD1 as D (5 bases). CDR3 length: 13 residues. The V and J ends lost 0 bases and 7 bases respectively, with 9 bases between them. Looked up from germline, CDR1 is LNHNV and CDR2 is YYDKDF (reference sequence).

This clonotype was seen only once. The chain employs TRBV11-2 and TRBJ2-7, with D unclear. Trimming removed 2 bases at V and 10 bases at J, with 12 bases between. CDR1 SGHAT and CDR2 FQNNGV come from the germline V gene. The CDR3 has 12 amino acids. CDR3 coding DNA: TGTGCCAGCAGCTTAAGCAGTCGTAGCCAGTACTTC. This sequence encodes CASSLSSRSQYF. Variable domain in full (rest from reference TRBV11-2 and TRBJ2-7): EAGVAQSPRYKIIEKRQSVAFWCNPISGHATLYWYQQILGQGPKLLIQFQNNGVVDDSQLPKDRFSAERLKGVDSTLKIQPAKLEDSAVYLCASSLSSRSQYFGPGTRLTVT.

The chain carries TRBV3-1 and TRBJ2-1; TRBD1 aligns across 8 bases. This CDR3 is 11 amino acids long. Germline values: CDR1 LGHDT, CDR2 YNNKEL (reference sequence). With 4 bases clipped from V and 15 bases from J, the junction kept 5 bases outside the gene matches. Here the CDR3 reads CASSLGQGLFF. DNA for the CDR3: TGTGCCAGCAGCCTCGGACAGGGATTGTTCTTC.

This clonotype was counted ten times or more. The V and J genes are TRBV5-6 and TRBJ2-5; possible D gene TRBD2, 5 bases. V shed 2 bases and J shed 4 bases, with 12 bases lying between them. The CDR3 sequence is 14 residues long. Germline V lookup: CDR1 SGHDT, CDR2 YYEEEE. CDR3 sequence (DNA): TGTGCCAGCAGCTTTTCCAGCGGAGGAGAGACCCAGTACTTC. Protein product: CASSFSSGGETQYF.

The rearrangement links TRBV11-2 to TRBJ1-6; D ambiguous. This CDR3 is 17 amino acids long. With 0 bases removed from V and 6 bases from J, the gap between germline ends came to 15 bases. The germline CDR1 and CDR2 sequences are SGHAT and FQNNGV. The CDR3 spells CASSLDLWSRTNSPLHF. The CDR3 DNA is TGTGCCAGCAGCTTAGATCTTTGGAGCCGAACTAATTCACCCCTCCACTTT.